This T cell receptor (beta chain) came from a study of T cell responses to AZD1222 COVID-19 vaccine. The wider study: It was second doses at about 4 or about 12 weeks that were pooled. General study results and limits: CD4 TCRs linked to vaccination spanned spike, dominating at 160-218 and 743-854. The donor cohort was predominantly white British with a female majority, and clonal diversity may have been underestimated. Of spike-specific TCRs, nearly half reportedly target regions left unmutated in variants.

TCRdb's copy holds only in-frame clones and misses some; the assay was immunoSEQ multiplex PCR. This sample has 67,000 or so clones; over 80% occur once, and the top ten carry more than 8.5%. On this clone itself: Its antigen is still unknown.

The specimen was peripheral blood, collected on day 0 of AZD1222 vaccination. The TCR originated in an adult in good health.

For the CDR3, the DNA is TGCAGCGTTGTATGGCGCGGAAGTCAAGAGACCCAGTACTTC. It encodes CSVVWRGSQETQYF. The V and J genes are TRBV29-1 and TRBJ2-5; D gene uncertain. CDR1 is SQVTM and CDR2 is ANQGSEA in the germline V gene. V was trimmed by 4 bases and J by 2 bases, leaving 14 bases between them. CDR3 length: 14 amino acids.